The sequence of this T cell receptor (beta chain) was determined in a study of cytomegalovirus exposure and HLA in healthy donors. Primers: 60 Vbeta forward and 13 Jbeta reverse. Libraries were prepared by immunoSEQ multiplex PCR; TCRdb keeps only in-frame clonotypes and omits some of them. Among about 110,000 clones, less than 70% were seen once, and the ten largest hold 2.2%. J lost 7 bases, V lost 1 base, and 4 bases had no gene match. From germline, CDR1 is SNHLY and CDR2 FYNNEI. The CDR3 is made up of 13 amino acids. The rearrangement joins TRBV2 to TRBJ2-7, with TRBD1 matching 7 bases. The sequence was collected from a woman aged 25 to 39 in good health and CMV-seronegative. The sequenced material came from PBMCs. CDR3 in amino acids: CASSEVGTAEQYF. The CDR3 DNA sequence: TGTGCCAGCAGTGAAGTGGGGACAGCGGAGCAGTACTTC.